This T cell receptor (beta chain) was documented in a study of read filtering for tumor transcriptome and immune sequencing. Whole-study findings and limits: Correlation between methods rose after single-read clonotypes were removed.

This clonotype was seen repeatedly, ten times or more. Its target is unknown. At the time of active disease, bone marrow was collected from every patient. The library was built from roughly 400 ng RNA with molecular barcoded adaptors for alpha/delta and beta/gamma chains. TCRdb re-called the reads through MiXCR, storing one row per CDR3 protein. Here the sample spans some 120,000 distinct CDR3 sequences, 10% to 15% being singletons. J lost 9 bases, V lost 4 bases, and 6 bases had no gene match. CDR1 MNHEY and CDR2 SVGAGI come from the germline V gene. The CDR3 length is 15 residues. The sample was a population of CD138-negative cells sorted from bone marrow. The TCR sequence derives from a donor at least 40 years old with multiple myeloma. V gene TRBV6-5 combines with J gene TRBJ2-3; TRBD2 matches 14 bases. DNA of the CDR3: TGTGCCAGCAGTTTCCAGACTAGCGGGAGGGAAACGCAGTATTTT. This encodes CASSFQTSGRETQYF.